The T cell receptor beta chain under discussion was sequenced for a study of blood T cell repertoires in COVID-19. As for the study in general: The cDNA or gDNA used as material had been derived from T cells, B-cell-depleted T cells, or PBMCs.

The CDR3 consists of 14 residues. V lost 4 bases and J 0 bases, leaving 9 bases between the germline ends. Per germline, CDR1 LGHDT and CDR2 YNNKEL (reference sequence). Produced via immunoSEQ multiplex PCR; TCRdb's table is partial and in-frame only. The data show 250,000 to 350,000 clones, approximately 90% seen once. The receptor's source is a woman aged 25 to 45 with COVID-19, enrolled during active disease. The chain employs TRBV3-1 (or the pseudogene TRBV3-2) and TRBJ1-2; D not certain. Sequenced sample: peripheral blood. The CDR3, as DNA: TGTGCCAGCAGCCCCGGGAGAGCTAACTATGGCTACACCTTC. Translation: CASSPGRANYGYTF.